This T cell receptor (beta chain) was identified during a study of blood T cells in healthy people across ages. Study results and caveats: Significant beta diversity loss was already apparent by age 40, declining roughly linearly.

The CDR3 sequence is 12 residues long. Germline V gene data show CDR1 as SGHTA and CDR2 as FQGNSA. V gave up 2 bases and J gave up 10 bases, with 9 bases separating them. Worth noting for this clonotype: Its antigen is not known.

Primers used in a second PCR of about 7 to 12 cycles were a sample-barcoded 5' primer and a J-beta primer mix. In TCRdb, the 5' RACE reads were re-called with MiXCR into one record per CDR3 protein. Of approximately 820,000 distinct CDR3 sequences detected, around 45% appear once; the ten largest clones hold about 19%. This chain uses TRBV7-2 with TRBJ1-5; D gene uncertain. The source is a man in his sixties in good health. The specimen was blood. The CDR3 spells CASSLKGNPQHF. The CDR3 bases are TGTGCCAGCAGCTTAAAGGGAAATCCCCAGCATTTT.